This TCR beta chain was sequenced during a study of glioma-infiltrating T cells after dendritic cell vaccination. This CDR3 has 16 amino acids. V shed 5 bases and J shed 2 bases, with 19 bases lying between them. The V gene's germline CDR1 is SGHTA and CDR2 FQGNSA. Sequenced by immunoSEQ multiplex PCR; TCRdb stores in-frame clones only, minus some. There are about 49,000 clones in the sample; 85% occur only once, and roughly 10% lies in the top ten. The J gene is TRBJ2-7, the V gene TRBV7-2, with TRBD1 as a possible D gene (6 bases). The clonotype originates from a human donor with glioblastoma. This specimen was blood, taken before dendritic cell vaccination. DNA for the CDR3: TGTGCCAGCAGCGCGTCTCGGACAGTAGGAACCTACGAGCAGTACTTC. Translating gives CASSASRTVGTYEQYF.